Each of the 31 T cell receptor beta chains below was sequenced from the same sample in a study of regulatory T cells in long-lasting Graves disease. Library construction for TCR beta used iRepertoire HTBI primers and Arm-PCR of CDR3 regions. TCRdb reanalysed the multiplex PCR reads using MiXCR and keeps one entry per CDR3 protein. The sample gives some 500,000 distinct CDR3 sequences, around an eighth of which show up once; more than 8.5% is in the top ten. Time point of the sample: newly diagnosed GD, antithyroid drugs for less than 3 months. Following extraction of RNA from PBMCs, that RNA was used to make the TCR library. The same data also went into a second study, on T cells in Graves' hyperthyroidism and ophthalmopathy.

The source material was peripheral blood mononuclear cells (PBMCs), sampled at new diagnosis, from a patient treated with antithyroid drugs. The receptors here all came from a man aged 30-40 years with Graves disease.

The gene calls are TRBV5-8 and TRBJ2-3; 9 nucleotides agree with TRBD2. The CDR3 covers 17 residues. Trimming took 1 base from V and 0 from J; bases not matched to a gene: 6. Germline CDR1 and CDR2: SGHTS and YDEGEE. CDR3 nucleotides: TGTGCCAGCAGCTTGACGGGGACTAGCTCTAGCACAGATACGCAGTATTTT. Amino acids: CASSLTGTSSSTDTQYF.

In its sample, this clonotype was seen many times. The V gene is TRBV27, the J gene TRBJ2-2; 12 bases match TRBD2. The germline V gene has CDR1 MNHEY and CDR2 SMNVEV (reference sequence). The CDR3 runs to 17 residues. V lost 1 base and J lost 6; bases outside the gene matches: 6. CDR3 sequence (DNA): TGTGCCAGCAGTTTATTTGTGACTAGCGGGAGCCCCGGGGAGCTGTTTTTT. It yields the protein CASSLFVTSGSPGELFF.

In this sample, this clonotype turned up many times. The rearrangement uses TRBV30 and TRBJ1-2; D remains ambiguous. Trimming removed 0 bases from V and 5 bases from J, with 10 bases in between. Germline loops: CDR1 GTSNPN, CDR2 SVGIG (reference sequence). The CDR3 is 13 residues long. CDR3 nucleotide sequence: TGTGCCTGGAGTGTAACCCAGATTTATGGCTACACCTTC. Translation gives CAWSVTQIYGYTF.

This clonotype was picked up many times. The chain links TRBV20-1 to TRBJ1-2, with a weak D call TRBD1 (5 bases). The CDR3 covers 14 residues. Trimming left V 1 base short and J 7 bases short, with 16 bases between. Germline V gives CDR1 DFQATT, CDR2 SNEGSKA (reference sequence). For the CDR3, the DNA is TGCAGTGCTAGAGCCCGCACGACGGGGCCTGGCTACACCTTC. Residues: CSARARTTGPGYTF.

V and J are TRBV18 and TRBJ2-1; D is uncertain. V lost 5 bases and J lost 1, with 12 bases in between. The CDR3 sequence is 15 residues long. Germline CDR1 KGHSH, CDR2 LQKENI. CDR3 region: CASSSPDRSYNEQFF. CDR3 coding DNA: TGTGCCAGCTCATCCCCGGATAGATCCTACAATGAGCAGTTCTTC.

This clonotype was counted ten times or more. The chain joins TRBV7-2 to TRBJ2-2; D gene uncertain. The germline CDR1 and CDR2 sequences are SGHTA and FQGNSA. V lost 5 bases, J lost 5 bases, and 9 bases lay in between. This CDR3 contains 13 residues. The CDR3 coding sequence is TGTGCCAGCAGCGTCATAGGGACCGGGGAGCTGTTTTTT. Its protein is CASSVIGTGELFF.

Only a few counts were recorded for this clonotype. V usage is TRBV12-5 and J usage is TRBJ2-1; no firm D call. CDR1 is LGHNT and CDR2 is FRNRAP in the germline V gene. This CDR3 has 14 residues. The V end lost 1 base, the J end lost 5 bases, and 9 bases lay between the germline ends. DNA for the CDR3: TGTGCTAGTGGTTTGGGGACCCTCAACAATGAGCAGTTCTTC. Translation: CASGLGTLNNEQFF.

This clonotype came up many times. V usage is TRBV5-1 and J usage is TRBJ2-7; weak D call: TRBD2 (6 bases). The CDR3 is made up of 15 amino acids. Per the germline V gene, CDR1 is SGHRS and CDR2 is YFSETQ. The germline V and J ends were trimmed by 4 bases and 2 bases, with 16 bases remaining between them. For the CDR3, the DNA is TGCGCCAGCAGCAGGCCCGGGACTGTAACCTACGAGCAGTACTTC. Amino acids: CASSRPGTVTYEQYF.

The genes are TRBV3-1 and TRBJ2-3; D ambiguous. The germline V gene has CDR1 LGHDT and CDR2 YNNKEL (reference sequence). The CDR3 runs 16 residues. V dropped 0 bases and J dropped 6 bases, with 16 bases sitting between them. The CDR3 sequence is CASSQDAPGPRDTQYF. DNA for the CDR3: TGTGCCAGCAGCCAAGATGCACCGGGCCCCCGGGATACGCAGTATTTT.

The V and J genes are TRBV18 and TRBJ2-1, with 9 bases lining up with TRBD2. V was clipped by 4 bases and J by 2 bases; unmatched bases: 6. This CDR3 contains 16 residues. Germline values: CDR1 KGHSH, CDR2 LQKENI. As DNA, the CDR3 is TGTGCCAGCTCACTACCGACTAGCGGCACCTACAATGAGCAGTTCTTC. It encodes CASSLPTSGTYNEQFF.

This clonotype was counted ten times or more. The chain links TRBV2 to TRBJ1-4; possible D gene TRBD1, 5 bases. V was clipped by 7 bases and J by 5 bases, with 17 bases between them. The CDR3 consists of 15 residues. In germline, CDR1 is SNHLY, CDR2 FYNNEI. CDR3 sequence: CASTRDESSNEKLFF. The DNA for the CDR3 is TGTGCCAGCACCCGGGACGAATCGAGCAATGAAAAACTGTTTTTT.

This clonotype was found many times. The chain is built from TRBV6-5 and TRBJ1-1, with D unresolved. Per the germline V gene, CDR1 is MNHEY and CDR2 is SVGAGI. V was shortened by 1 base and J by 8 bases, with 8 bases between the two germline ends. The CDR3 is made up of 12 amino acids. This chain's CDR3 is CASSYYGEEAFF. CDR3 nucleotide sequence: TGTGCCAGCAGTTACTACGGGGAGGAAGCTTTCTTT.

This clonotype was seen repeatedly, ten times or more. The V and J genes are TRBV11-2 and TRBJ2-7, with 8 bases lining up with TRBD2. The V and J ends lost 5 bases and 5 bases, in that order; junction bases with no gene match: 8. The CDR3 spans 14 residues. Germline V gene lookup returns CDR1 SGHAT and CDR2 FQNNGV. The CDR3 loop is CASSQREYWNEQYF. CDR3 nucleotide sequence: TGTGCCAGCAGCCAGCGGGAGTATTGGAACGAGCAGTACTTC.

The table lists this clonotype with many counts. This chain connects TRBV5-1 to TRBJ1-1; D unclear. Germline V gene lookup returns CDR1 SGHRS and CDR2 YFSETQ. The V and J ends lost 0 bases and 0 bases respectively, with 6 bases between them. The CDR3 consists of 14 residues. The CDR3 spells CASSLVHMNTEAFF. The CDR3 DNA is TGCGCCAGCAGCTTGGTCCACATGAACACTGAAGCTTTCTTT.

This clonotype showed up just a few times. The J gene is TRBJ2-2, the V gene TRBV18; D might be TRBD2 (6 bases). CDR1 and CDR2 (germline): KGHSH, LQKENI. CDR3 length: 15 residues. V shed 2 bases and J shed 4 bases, with 11 bases lying between them. The CDR3 is CASSPGGSATGELFF. In DNA form, the CDR3 reads TGTGCCAGCTCACCAGGAGGGTCGGCCACCGGGGAGCTGTTTTTT.

This clonotype was detected ten times or more. The gene calls are TRBV7-8 and TRBJ2-7; unclear D gene. Trimming shortened V by 4 bases and J by 2 bases, and 18 bases separated the two germline ends. This CDR3 comprises 16 residues. From germline, CDR1 is SGHVS and CDR2 FQNEAQ. This CDR3 reads CASSSPAVLPAYEQYF. The CDR3 DNA follows: TGTGCCAGCAGCTCGCCGGCGGTACTGCCCGCCTACGAGCAGTACTTC.

This clonotype was recorded at least ten times. The rearrangement links TRBV6-2 or TRBV6-3 to TRBJ2-3, with D tentatively TRBD2 (5 bases). Germline assignment: CDR1 MNHEY and CDR2 SVGEGT. The CDR3 has 15 residues. V dropped 0 bases and J dropped 2 bases, with 9 bases sitting between them. This CDR3 is CASSYSSGFTDTQYF. The CDR3 DNA reads TGTGCCAGCAGTTACTCGAGCGGATTCACAGATACGCAGTATTTT.

This clonotype was seen a few times. V usage is TRBV12-3 or TRBV12-4 and J usage is TRBJ2-3, with 9 bases aligning to TRBD1. The CDR3 totals 15 residues. The ends lost 5 bases at V and 2 bases at J; junction bases unmatched: 5. CDR3 loop: CASSEQGAVTDTQYF. CDR3 DNA: TGTGCCAGCAGTGAACAGGGGGCTGTCACAGATACGCAGTATTTT.

This clonotype occurred a few times. The chain couples TRBV15 to TRBJ2-7, with D maybe TRBD1 (5 bases). The V end was cut by 1 base, the J end by 6 bases, with 10 bases between. Germline V CDR1 and CDR2: LNHNV, YYDKDF (reference sequence). There are 13 residues in the CDR3. CDR3 amino acids: CATSRVQGSEQYF. The DNA of the CDR3 is TGTGCCACCAGCAGAGTGCAGGGTAGCGAGCAGTACTTC.

This clonotype was recorded a few times. The CDR3 DNA reads TGTGCCAGCAGCTCCGGGACCGACAAGAGGAATGAGCAGTTCTTC. This gives the protein CASSSGTDKRNEQFF. The chain joins TRBV9 to TRBJ2-1; D could derive from TRBD1 or TRBD2 (5 bases each). The CDR3 sequence is 15 residues long. Trimming took 4 bases from V and 7 from J, leaving 18 bases between them. Germline CDR1 reads SGDLS; CDR2 reads YYNGEE.

The table lists this clonotype with a few counts. V usage is TRBV30 and J usage is TRBJ2-2; D might be TRBD1 (6 bases). The CDR3 covers 13 residues. V was pared by 4 bases and J by 4 bases, with 10 bases between. The germline CDR1 and CDR2 sequences are GTSNPN and SVGIG (reference sequence). The CDR3 nucleotides are TGTGCCTGGACTCAGGGGACCACCGGGGAGCTGTTTTTT. The encoded protein is CAWTQGTTGELFF.

There are many counts of this clonotype. The chain couples TRBV7-2 to TRBJ2-1; D is ambiguous. The germline CDR1 and CDR2 sequences are SGHTA and FQGNSA. The CDR3 length is 14 residues. Trimming removed 3 bases at V and 2 bases at J, with 8 bases between. The CDR3 protein is CASSFSRAYNEQFF. The DNA for the CDR3 is TGTGCCAGCAGCTTCTCTCGCGCCTACAATGAGCAGTTCTTC.

This clonotype was observed many times. The chain links TRBV11-2 to TRBJ2-3; 16 bases agree with TRBD2. V trimming: 5 bases; J trimming: 0 bases; junction bases outside the gene matches: 5. Germline V CDR1 and CDR2: SGHAT, FQNNGV. The CDR3 is 18 amino acids. DNA for the CDR3: TGTGCCAGCAGCCCCGGGACTAGCGGGAGGGAAAGCACAGATACGCAGTATTTT. This encodes CASSPGTSGRESTDTQYF.

This clonotype occurred many times. The V and J genes are TRBV29-1 and TRBJ1-5, with D maybe TRBD1 (5 bases). The CDR3 spans 13 residues. Germline V gene lookup returns CDR1 SQVTM and CDR2 ANQGSEA. Deletions cut 7 bases from V and 3 bases from J, with 13 bases between. CDR3: CSAGGGNNQPQHF. CDR3 nucleotide sequence: TGCAGCGCCGGGGGAGGCAACAATCAGCCCCAGCATTTT.

Remarks on this clonotype: This could be a read error, since a much larger clone is one nucleotide away. The rearrangement joins TRBV11-1 to TRBJ1-1; perhaps TRBD1 as D (6 bases). CDR1 and CDR2 (germline): SGHAT, FQDESV (reference sequence). The CDR3 length is 18 residues. CDR3 DNA sequence: TGTGCCAGCAGCTTATCGGGGGTGAAAGGGGGAATGAACACTGAAGTTTTCTTT. Amino acids: CASSLSGVKGGMNTEVFF.

This clonotype was counted only a few times. The chain employs TRBV20-1 and TRBJ1-6; unclear D gene. Trimming removed 1 base from V and 3 bases from J, with 10 bases in between. This CDR3 has 15 amino acids. Germline CDR1 is DFQATT and CDR2 is SNEGSKA (reference sequence). Here the CDR3 DNA reads TGCAGTGCTAGAGGGCCGAGCCGCTATAATTCACCCCTCCACTTT. Its protein product is CSARGPSRYNSPLHF.

This clonotype showed up many times. The rearrangement links TRBV15 to TRBJ2-3; D possibly corresponds to TRBD2 (5 bases). The germline V gene has CDR1 LNHNV and CDR2 YYDKDF (reference sequence). V was shortened by 2 bases and J by 5 bases, with 8 bases between the two germline ends. The CDR3 totals 13 residues. The CDR3 coding sequence is TGTGCCACCAGCAGACTCCGGGGAGATACGCAGTATTTT. Its translation: CATSRLRGDTQYF.

J is TRBJ1-2 and V is TRBV20-1; D might be TRBD1 (6 bases). The germline V gene has CDR1 DFQATT and CDR2 SNEGSKA (reference sequence). CDR3 length: 11 amino acids. Here the CDR3 DNA reads TGCAGGGAGGGGGGTAACTATGGCTACACCTTC. This codes for CREGGNYGYTF.

Turning to this clonotype: A much larger clonotype is one base distant, so this may be a read error. The chain combines TRBV30 with TRBJ2-7, with D maybe TRBD2 (6 bases). Per germline, CDR1 GTSNPN and CDR2 SVGIG (reference sequence). The ends were cut back, 2 bases at V and 5 bases at J, with 19 bases in the middle. This CDR3 region has 15 residues. CDR3 sequence: CAWSLPLEGQHEQYF. CDR3 in DNA: TGTGCCTGGAGTCTACCATTGGAGGGCCAACACGAGCAGTACTTC.

This clonotype has at least ten counts. V gene TRBV11-2 combines with J gene TRBJ2-4; 8 positions match TRBD1. The CDR3 is made up of 15 amino acids. J gave up 8 bases and V 3 bases, and 9 bases lay outside the gene matches. Per germline, CDR1 SGHAT and CDR2 FQNNGV. Here the CDR3 reads CASSLQGAKWDIQYF. Written as DNA, the CDR3 is TGTGCCAGCAGCTTGCAGGGGGCGAAGTGGGACATTCAGTACTTC. Full variable domain (outside the CDR3, taken from reference TRBV11-2 and TRBJ2-4): EAGVAQSPRYKIIEKRQSVAFWCNPISGHATLYWYQQILGQGPKLLIQFQNNGVVDDSQLPKDRFSAERLKGVDSTLKIQPAKLEDSAVYLCASSLQGAKWDIQYFGAGTRLSVL.

There are many counts of this clonotype. The chain combines TRBV20-1 with TRBJ2-7, with a possible D match to TRBD2 (6 bases). The V and J ends lost 1 base and 3 bases respectively, with 7 bases between them. The CDR3 is made up of 12 amino acids. Per the germline V gene, CDR1 is DFQATT and CDR2 is SNEGSKA (reference sequence). The CDR3 DNA is TGCAGTGCTAGAGGACTAGACTACGAGCAGTACTTC. Translating it yields CSARGLDYEQYF.